The 19 T cell receptor beta chains in this list originate from one sample, sequenced in a study of blood T cell repertoires in COVID-19. Libraries were prepared by immunoSEQ multiplex PCR; TCRdb keeps only in-frame clonotypes and omits some of them. The data contain some 400,000 clones, 80% to 90% of them seen just once; the ten biggest clones take up 2.3%. The sequencing sample was made of peripheral blood. The receptors originated from a woman aged 55 to 70 with COVID-19, enrolled during active disease.

J is TRBJ2-1 and V is TRBV12-5, with TRBD1 matching over 7 bases. After removal of 6 bases from V and 6 bases from J, the junction contained 11 bases not matched to a gene. This CDR3 contains 15 residues. Germline lookup yields CDR1 LGHNT and CDR2 FRNRAP. CDR3 bases: TGTGCTAGTGGCCGCCTCGGACAGGACAGCAATGAGCAGTTCTTC. Protein: CASGRLGQDSNEQFF.

In DNA, the CDR3 is TGTGCTAGTGGTTTCGTGGGGACACCGAGTTCCTACGAGCAGTACTTC. It specifies CASGFVGTPSSYEQYF. V usage is TRBV12-5 and J usage is TRBJ2-7; TRBD1 is a possible D gene (6 bases). Germline V gene data show CDR1 as LGHNT and CDR2 as FRNRAP. V dropped 3 bases and J dropped 1 base, with 16 bases sitting between them. This CDR3 is built from 16 residues.

CDR3 region: CSVNLLGGFDEAFF. The CDR3, as DNA: TGCAGCGTTAATCTACTCGGGGGGTTTGATGAAGCTTTCTTT. The V gene is TRBV29-1, the J gene TRBJ1-1, with D tentatively TRBD1 (5 bases). Germline lookup yields CDR1 SQVTM and CDR2 ANQGSEA. V was clipped by 5 bases and J by 7 bases, with 20 bases between them. The CDR3 has 14 amino acids.

This clone was recorded only once. The chain is built from TRBV5-1 and TRBJ2-7, with 10 positions matching TRBD1. The CDR3 contains 15 residues. Germline CDR1 SGHRS, CDR2 YFSETQ. With V trimmed by 0 bases and J by 3 bases, 3 bases remained unmatched. The DNA for the CDR3 is TGCGCCAGCAGCTTGGGAGGGACAGGGGACTACGAGCAGTACTTC. This translates into CASSLGGTGDYEQYF.

The sample holds a few counts of this clone. V is TRBV7-6 and J is TRBJ2-1, with 7 bases identical to TRBD1. Unmatched junction bases numbered 12, after V lost 2 bases and J lost 8 bases. The V gene's germline CDR1 is SGHVS and CDR2 FNYEAQ. The CDR3 has 16 residues. The CDR3 sequence is CASSLRGLADLDEQFF. CDR3 DNA: TGTGCCAGCAGCTTAAGGGGGCTAGCAGATTTGGATGAGCAGTTCTTC.

CDR3 nucleotides: TGTGCCAGCATTCTACTCTTCACTACGGGGGCTTTCTTT. Its protein product is CASILLFTTGAFF. V is TRBV6-5 and J is TRBJ1-1, with unresolved D. From germline, CDR1 is MNHEY and CDR2 SVGAGI. This CDR3 has 13 residues. V was clipped by 7 bases and J by 11 bases, with 20 bases between them.

This clone was seen many times. The J gene is TRBJ2-7, the V gene TRBV7-8, with D possibly TRBD2 on 5 matching bases. The CDR3 sequence is 13 residues long. Trimming stripped 5 bases from V and 5 bases from J, with 13 bases between. Germline V gene lookup returns CDR1 SGHVS and CDR2 FQNEAQ. CDR3 DNA sequence: TGTGCCAGCAGCCCGCCCGCGGGCGACGAGCAGTACTTC. It specifies CASSPPAGDEQYF.

The V call is TRBV20-1, the J call TRBJ1-2; D ambiguous. This CDR3 has 11 residues. The germline gives CDR1 DFQATT, CDR2 SNEGSKA (reference sequence). The V end was cut by 3 bases, the J end by 5 bases, with 7 bases between. The DNA of the CDR3 is TGCAGTGCTAGTGATTATTATGGCTACACCTTC. Translating gives CSASDYYGYTF.

The chain carries TRBV5-6 and TRBJ2-1, with no clear D. The CDR3 extends over 15 amino acids. Germline V gives CDR1 SGHDT, CDR2 YYEEEE. V was shortened by 0 bases and J by 6 bases, with 13 bases between the two germline ends. CDR3 in DNA: TGTGCCAGCAGCTTGGGTGGTCCAACGGGCAATGAGCAGTTCTTC. This codes for CASSLGGPTGNEQFF.

The chain joins TRBV2 to TRBJ1-5, with D tentatively TRBD1 (5 bases). Germline V lookup: CDR1 SNHLY, CDR2 FYNNEI. CDR3 length: 15 amino acids. V was trimmed by 1 base and J by 6 bases, leaving 13 bases between them. CDR3 nucleotide sequence: TGTGCCAGCAGTGAAGAAGGGCAGGGAGGTCAGCCCCAGCATTTT. Its protein product is CASSEEGQGGQPQHF.

This clone is a singleton in its sample. The chain joins TRBV10-3 to TRBJ1-2, with 8 bases fitting TRBD1. Germline loops: CDR1 ENHRY, CDR2 SYGVKD. V lost 0 bases to trimming and J lost 4 bases; unmatched junction nucleotides: 4. The length of the CDR3 is 15 residues. CDR3 sequence (DNA): TGTGCCATCAGTGAGTCCGGACAGGGTACCTATGGCTACACCTTC. This codes for CAISESGQGTYGYTF.

The genes are TRBV3-1 (or the pseudogene TRBV3-2) and TRBJ1-6, with 9 nucleotides matching TRBD1. The trim removed 5 bases at V and 13 bases at J, leaving 12 bases unmatched. This CDR3 is 15 amino acids long. Germline assignment: CDR1 LGHDT and CDR2 YNNKEL (reference sequence). CDR3 DNA: TGTGCCAGCAGCTCAGGGACAGGGTATGAGGTTCCCCTCCACTTT. Its translation: CASSSGTGYEVPLHF.

J is TRBJ1-1 and V is TRBV25-1; possible D gene TRBD1, 5 bases. This CDR3 region has 15 residues. Germline CDR1 MGHDK, CDR2 SYGVNS. The V gene lost 2 bases and the J gene lost 0 bases, with 10 bases spanning the gap. This CDR3 is CASSEPRGMNTEAFF. The CDR3 DNA sequence: TGTGCCAGCAGTGAACCCCGGGGGATGAACACTGAAGCTTTCTTT.

The rearrangement links TRBV30 to TRBJ1-6; weak D call: TRBD1 (6 bases). CDR3 length: 15 residues. Germline lookup yields CDR1 GTSNPN and CDR2 SVGIG (reference sequence). Trimming stripped 0 bases from V and 8 bases from J, with 14 bases between. The CDR3, as DNA: TGTGCCTGGAGTGTCCGAGCAGGGGCCTATTCACCCCTCCACTTT. It specifies CAWSVRAGAYSPLHF.

This sequence joins TRBV4-2 and TRBJ1-4, with 7 positions matching TRBD1. The CDR3 contains 17 residues. Germline CDR1 LGHNA, CDR2 YNFKEQ. J lost 4 bases, V lost 0 bases, and 8 bases had no gene match. The CDR3 spells CASSQEGRQGGNEKLFF. CDR3 nucleotides: TGTGCCAGCAGCCAAGAGGGCCGACAGGGAGGTAATGAAAAACTGTTTTTT.

V and J are TRBV7-6 and TRBJ1-6, with D possibly being TRBD1 (5 bases). From germline, CDR1 is SGHVS and CDR2 FNYEAQ. Trimming stripped 5 bases from V and 10 bases from J, with 24 bases between. The CDR3 has 17 amino acids. The CDR3 DNA follows: TGTGCCAGCAGCGCAACCATGGGCACTCAGGGAGGCTCACCCCTCCACTTT. As protein: CASSATMGTQGGSPLHF.

The rearrangement links TRBV19 to TRBJ1-2, with TRBD1 matching 9 bases. Trimming removed 3 bases from V and 6 bases from J; junction bases left unmatched: 5. Germline CDR1 reads LNHDA; CDR2 reads SQIVND (reference sequence). The CDR3 has 14 amino acids. CDR3 region: CASSMGTGRDGYTF. The CDR3 region has the DNA TGTGCCAGTAGTATGGGGACAGGGAGGGATGGCTACACCTTC. Variable domain in full (rest from reference TRBV19 and TRBJ1-2): DGGITQSPKYLFRKEGQNVTLSCEQNLNHDAMYWYRQDPGQGLRLIYYSQIVNDFQKGDIAEGYSVSREKKESFPLTVTSAQKNPTAFYLCASSMGTGRDGYTFGSGTRLTVV.

The chain uses TRBV20-1 and TRBJ2-5, with a tentative D call TRBD2 (5 bases). CDR1 DFQATT and CDR2 SNEGSKA come from the germline V gene (reference sequence). With 4 bases removed from V and 3 bases from J, the gap between germline ends came to 6 bases. This CDR3 comprises 11 residues. CDR3 in amino acids: CSAMREETQYF. The CDR3 DNA is TGCAGTGCTATGCGGGAAGAGACCCAGTACTTC.

This chain uses TRBV3-1 (or the pseudogene TRBV3-2) with TRBJ1-1; D uncertain. The CDR3 consists of 13 residues. Deletions cut 2 bases from V and 3 bases from J, with 7 bases between. Per germline, CDR1 LGHDT and CDR2 YNNKEL (reference sequence). The CDR3 reads CASSQLGDTEAFF. The CDR3 bases are TGTGCCAGCAGCCAACTGGGAGACACTGAAGCTTTCTTT.